The 10 T cell receptor beta chains given below trace back to one sample, sequenced in a study of T cell repertoires in cytomegalovirus infection. Using its own MiXCR run on the reads, TCRdb lists one record per CDR3 protein. The sample includes tens of thousands of distinct CDR3 sequences, roughly 20% of them seen just once. Their cognate antigens are unknown. The sequencing sample was made of PBMCs, sequenced either directly or after in vitro stimulation (not recorded which). These receptors all come from a human donor in good health (CMV status not recorded). Some clones in this sample may be carry-over from other donors' samples.

This chain uses TRBV29-1 with TRBJ2-5, with D possibly matching TRBD2 (6 bases). With 2 bases removed from V and 5 bases from J, the gap between germline ends came to 18 bases. Germline CDR1 and CDR2: SQVTM and ANQGSEA. The CDR3 has 15 amino acids. The CDR3 loop reads CSVEINSGGGETQYF. CDR3 nucleotides: TGCAGCGTTGAAATCAATAGCGGTGGGGGGGAGACCCAGTACTTC.

This clonotype was counted only a few times. The V call is TRBV25-1, the J call TRBJ2-1; D is unclear. Trimming pared 6 bases from V and 4 bases from J, leaving 10 bases between. This CDR3 is built from 13 residues. Germline assignment: CDR1 MGHDK and CDR2 SYGVNS. The CDR3 DNA follows: TGTGCCAGCAGGGACCGGTGGTACAATGAGCAGTTCTTC. Its protein is CASRDRWYNEQFF.

The chain is built from TRBV10-3 and TRBJ1-5; D remains ambiguous. The germline gives CDR1 ENHRY, CDR2 SYGVKD. The CDR3 has 14 amino acids. Trimming took 6 bases from V and 4 from J, leaving 13 bases between them. The CDR3 sequence: CAISGNTANQPQHF. The CDR3 DNA is TGTGCCATCAGCGGTAATACCGCAAATCAGCCCCAGCATTTT.

This clonotype was detected many times. V usage is TRBV7-2 and J usage is TRBJ1-5; D gene ambiguous. Germline V gene lookup returns CDR1 SGHTA and CDR2 FQGNSA. The CDR3 totals 14 residues. The V and J ends lost 3 bases and 0 bases respectively, with 6 bases between them. The CDR3: CASSFLLSNQPQHF. Here the CDR3 DNA reads TGTGCCAGCAGCTTTTTACTTAGCAATCAGCCCCAGCATTTT.

The chain links TRBV6-1 to TRBJ1-6; possibly TRBD1 for D (5 bases). Trimming pared 4 bases from V and 9 bases from J, leaving 19 bases between. The CDR3 extends over 16 amino acids. Germline-derived CDR1 and CDR2 are MNHNS and SASEGT. The CDR3 spells CASSVGVGAWGSPLHF. Written as DNA, the CDR3 is TGTGCCAGCAGTGTTGGGGTAGGGGCTTGGGGTTCACCCCTCCACTTT.

The CDR3 protein is CASSTTVNTEAFF. CDR3 nucleotide sequence: TGTGCCAGTAGTACGACAGTGAACACTGAAGCTTTCTTT. The V gene is TRBV19, the J gene TRBJ1-1, with D possibly TRBD1 on 5 matching bases. Germline V gene sequence: CDR1 LNHDA, CDR2 SQIVND (reference sequence). The CDR3 covers 13 residues. V was pared by 4 bases and J by 0 bases, with 6 bases between.

There are many counts of this clonotype. This chain links TRBV7-8 with TRBJ2-1, with TRBD1 identical over 8 bases. J gave up 6 bases and V 2 bases, and 12 bases lay outside the gene matches. The CDR3 spans 17 residues. Germline CDR1 SGHVS, CDR2 FQNEAQ. CDR3: CASSLWSAKDRANEQFF. The CDR3 bases are TGTGCCAGCAGCTTATGGTCGGCCAAGGACAGGGCCAATGAGCAGTTCTTC.

The chain carries TRBV6-5 and TRBJ1-2; TRBD1 is a possible D gene (6 bases). The CDR3 loop spans 14 amino acids. CDR1 and CDR2 (germline): MNHEY, SVGAGI. Trimming stripped 5 bases from V and 3 bases from J, with 13 bases between. This CDR3 reads CASSTGTAHYGYTF. The CDR3 DNA reads TGTGCCAGCAGTACAGGGACTGCTCACTATGGCTACACCTTC.

This clonotype was observed a few times. CDR3 amino acids: CASSTENYGYTF. The CDR3 DNA reads TGTGCCAGCAGCACGGAGAACTATGGCTACACCTTC. The chain has TRBV2 and TRBJ1-2, with no clear D. V was trimmed by 6 bases and J by 2 bases, leaving 7 bases between them. This CDR3 region has 12 residues. Germline V gene sequence: CDR1 SNHLY, CDR2 FYNNEI.

The chain links TRBV7-3 to TRBJ2-2; 11 bases are a match to TRBD2. The CDR3 sequence is 17 residues long. V shed 5 bases, J shed 0 bases, and the junction held 5 bases outside the gene matches. CDR1 SGHTA and CDR2 FQGTGA come from the germline V gene. CDR3: CASSPGTSGPNTGELFF. The DNA for the CDR3 is TGTGCCAGCAGCCCCGGGACTAGCGGACCGAACACCGGGGAGCTGTTTTTT.